This TCR beta chain was captured by sequencing in a study of cytomegalovirus exposure and HLA in healthy donors. Study outcomes and limitations: Per a later analysis, HLA-associated TCR beta chains showed more clonal expansion than other, equally common TCR beta chains. When analyzed later, a missense DCLRE1C variant was found to be linked to TCR beta V- and J-gene trimming. HLA alleles showed associations with some 17,000 TCR beta sequences in a later analysis, at a 0.05 false discovery rate. Accurate HLA-A and HLA-B prediction from TCR beta sequences was reported for most subjects.

The CDR3 length is 12 residues. Germline values: CDR1 SGDLS, CDR2 YYNGEE. V was clipped by 4 bases and J by 5 bases, with 9 bases between them. The PCR had 60 Vbeta and 13 Jbeta primers. Clones were sequenced by immunoSEQ multiplex PCR, and TCRdb holds only the in-frame ones, with some missing. Here the sample spans approximately 70,000 clones, approximately 75% being singletons. On this clone: Its antigen remains unknown.

The TCR was taken from a man in his 60s in good health and CMV-seropositive. Source material: PBMCs. The genes are TRBV9 and TRBJ1-1; no firm D call. CDR3 coding DNA: TGTGCCAGCAGCCCGCTCGGGACTGAAGCTTTCTTT. Encoded protein: CASSPLGTEAFF.